This TCR beta chain is from a study of cytomegalovirus exposure and HLA in healthy donors. Vbeta (60) and Jbeta (13) primers were used in the PCR. Assay used: immunoSEQ multiplex PCR; TCRdb lists only in-frame clones, some missing. The table has some 90,000 clones, around 79% seen once. Germline V gene lookup returns CDR1 SGHVS and CDR2 FQNEAQ. The V end was cut by 1 base, the J end by 4 bases, with 10 bases between. This CDR3 has 14 amino acids. Points from the study as a whole: For most TCR beta V segments, an earlier analysis put the productive rate at about 90% or about 30% of the time. For most TCR sequences rarity was the rule, although some public TCRs occurred in many donors.

Comment on this clone: Antigen unknown.

The V call is TRBV7-8, the J call TRBJ1-2; D remains unclear. The sequenced sample was PBMCs. This sequence originates from a female donor in good health and CMV-seropositive. CDR3 protein: CASSLVARTYGYTF. CDR3 sequence (DNA): TGTGCCAGCAGCTTAGTTGCCAGAACCTATGGCTACACCTTC.